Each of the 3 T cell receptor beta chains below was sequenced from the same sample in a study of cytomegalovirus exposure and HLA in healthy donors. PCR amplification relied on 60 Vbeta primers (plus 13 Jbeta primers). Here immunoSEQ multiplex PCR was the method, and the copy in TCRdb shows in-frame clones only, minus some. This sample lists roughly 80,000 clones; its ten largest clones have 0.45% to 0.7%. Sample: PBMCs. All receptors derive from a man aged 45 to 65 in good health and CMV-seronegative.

The chain's CDR3 is CASSFMRGSYNSPLHF. DNA for the CDR3: TGTGCCAGCAGCTTCATGCGGGGTTCCTATAATTCACCCCTCCACTTT. The rearrangement uses TRBV5-8 and TRBJ1-6; D not resolved. This CDR3 spans 16 amino acids. V was shortened by 2 bases and J by 1 base, with 10 bases between the two germline ends. Looked up from germline, CDR1 is SGHTS and CDR2 is YDEGEE.

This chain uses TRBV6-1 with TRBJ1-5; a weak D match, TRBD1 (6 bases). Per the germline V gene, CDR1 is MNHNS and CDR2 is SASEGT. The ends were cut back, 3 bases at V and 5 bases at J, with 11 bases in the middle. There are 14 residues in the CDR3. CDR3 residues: CASSDSRGYQPQHF. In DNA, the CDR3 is TGTGCCAGCAGTGACTCCAGGGGCTATCAGCCCCAGCATTTT.

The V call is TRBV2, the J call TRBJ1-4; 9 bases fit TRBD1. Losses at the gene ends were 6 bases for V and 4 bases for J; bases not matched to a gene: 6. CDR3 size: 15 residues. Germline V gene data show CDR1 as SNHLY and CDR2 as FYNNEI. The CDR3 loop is CASSVRTGDNEKLFF. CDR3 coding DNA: TGTGCCAGCAGCGTTCGGACAGGGGATAATGAAAAACTGTTTTTT. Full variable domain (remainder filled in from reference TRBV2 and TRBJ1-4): EPEVTQTPSHQVTQMGQEVILRCVPISNHLYFYWYRQILGQKVEFLVSFYNNEISEKSEIFDDQFSVERPDGSNFTLKIRSTKLEDSAMYFCASSVRTGDNEKLFFGSGTQLSVL.